This T cell receptor beta chain stems from a study of beta chain features in type 1 diabetes. Study as a whole: Age, gender, cell numbers and subset yield matched between patients and controls. Notes on the study in general: With patients and controls alike, PCR might favor shorter templates to an equal degree. Shortening that was moderate but significant affected the TCRB CDR3s of Type 1 diabetes patients in all four CD4+ subsets.

A word on this clone: Its target is not known.

The CDR3 consists of 16 residues. The germline V gene encodes CDR1 KGHSH and CDR2 LQKENI. The V end was cut by 0 bases, the J end by 5 bases, with 14 bases between. Expressed TCRB transcripts were sequenced after all isolated RNA was converted to cDNA. Sequenced by immunoSEQ multiplex PCR; TCRdb stores in-frame clones only, minus some. This repertoire shows around 260,000 clones, about 23% found once; its top ten account for over 0.01%. Each of the CD4+ naive, central memory, regulatory and stem cell-like memory populations was sorted via CD45RO/CCR7/CD25/CD127/CD95/CD27. Purity exceeding 95% was reached by all sorted populations.

This clonotype was sampled from a woman aged 25 to 39 with type 1 diabetes. The sample consisted of naive CD4+ T cells from blood. This chain links TRBV18 with TRBJ2-1; perhaps TRBD1 as D (6 bases). CDR3 coding DNA: TGTGCCAGCTCACCACCGGGGACAAGGCGGGACAATGAGCAGTTCTTC. It is translated as CASSPPGTRRDNEQFF.